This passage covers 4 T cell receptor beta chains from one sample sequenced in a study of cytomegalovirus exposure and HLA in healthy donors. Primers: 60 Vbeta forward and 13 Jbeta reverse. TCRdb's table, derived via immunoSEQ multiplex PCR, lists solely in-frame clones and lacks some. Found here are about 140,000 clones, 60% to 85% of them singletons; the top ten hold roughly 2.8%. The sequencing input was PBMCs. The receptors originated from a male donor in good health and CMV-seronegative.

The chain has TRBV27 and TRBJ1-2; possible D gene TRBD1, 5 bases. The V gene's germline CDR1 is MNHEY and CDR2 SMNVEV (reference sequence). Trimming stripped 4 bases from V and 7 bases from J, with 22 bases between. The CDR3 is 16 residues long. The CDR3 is CASSSRVGVPVAGYTF. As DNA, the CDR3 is TGTGCCAGCAGTTCCCGCGTAGGGGTGCCGGTCGCTGGCTACACCTTC.

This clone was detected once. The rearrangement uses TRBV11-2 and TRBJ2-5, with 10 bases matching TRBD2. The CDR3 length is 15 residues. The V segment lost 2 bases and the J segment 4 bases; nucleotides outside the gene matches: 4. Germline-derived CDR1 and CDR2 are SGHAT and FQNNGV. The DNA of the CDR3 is TGTGCCAGCAGCTTAACCCTAGCGGGGGCAGAGACCCAGTACTTC. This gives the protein CASSLTLAGAETQYF.

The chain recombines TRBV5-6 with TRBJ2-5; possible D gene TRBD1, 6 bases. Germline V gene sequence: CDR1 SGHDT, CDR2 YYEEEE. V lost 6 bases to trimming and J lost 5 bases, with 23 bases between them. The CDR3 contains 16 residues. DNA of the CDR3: TGTGCCAGCACGGACGGGTTAGGGGGTTCTACGGAGACCCAGTACTTC. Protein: CASTDGLGGSTETQYF.

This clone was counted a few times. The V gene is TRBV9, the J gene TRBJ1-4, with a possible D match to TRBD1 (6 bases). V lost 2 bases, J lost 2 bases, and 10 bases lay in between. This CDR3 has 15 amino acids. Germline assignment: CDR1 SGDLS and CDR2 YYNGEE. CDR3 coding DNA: TGTGCCAGCAGCGTTGGACAGACGACTAATGAAAAACTGTTTTTT. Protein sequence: CASSVGQTTNEKLFF.